This TCR beta chain originates from a study of cytomegalovirus exposure and HLA in healthy donors. Findings and caveats of the study: By HLA locus, TCR association rates varied in a later analysis, with DRB1 showing the most and HLA-C the fewest. TCR beta sequences numbering around 15,000 were associated with HLA alleles at 0.05 false discovery rate in a later analysis. Sequencing artifact likely explains a cluster of highly shared sequence variants.

Vbeta (60) and Jbeta (13) primers were used in the PCR. Produced via immunoSEQ multiplex PCR; TCRdb's table is partial and in-frame only. The sample has around 85,000 clones; over 70% are singletons. CDR3 length: 16 amino acids. Germline trimming cut 0 bases from V and 5 bases from J; bases unmatched to any gene: 5. The germline gives CDR1 SGHAT, CDR2 FQNNGV. Points on this clone: Its target is unknown.

This receptor was obtained from a man in his forties or fifties in good health and CMV-seropositive. The V and J genes are TRBV11-2 and TRBJ2-5; 11 positions agree with TRBD2. What was sequenced was PBMCs. The CDR3, as DNA: TGTGCCAGCAGCTTAGATTTACTAGCGGGAGAGGAGACCCAGTACTTC. Encoded protein: CASSLDLLAGEETQYF. The whole variable domain, remainder taken from reference TRBV11-2 and TRBJ2-5, is EAGVAQSPRYKIIEKRQSVAFWCNPISGHATLYWYQQILGQGPKLLIQFQNNGVVDDSQLPKDRFSAERLKGVDSTLKIQPAKLEDSAVYLCASSLDLLAGEETQYFGPGTRLLVL.